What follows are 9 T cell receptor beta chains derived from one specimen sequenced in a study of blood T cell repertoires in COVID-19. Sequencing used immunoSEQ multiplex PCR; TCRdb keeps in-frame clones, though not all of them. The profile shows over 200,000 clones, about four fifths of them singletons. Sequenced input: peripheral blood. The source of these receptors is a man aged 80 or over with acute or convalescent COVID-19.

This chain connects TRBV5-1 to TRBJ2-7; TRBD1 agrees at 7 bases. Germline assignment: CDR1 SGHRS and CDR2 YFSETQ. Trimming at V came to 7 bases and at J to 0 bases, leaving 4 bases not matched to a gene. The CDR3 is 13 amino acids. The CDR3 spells CASARDSSYEQYF. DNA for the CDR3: TGCGCCAGCGCCCGGGACAGCTCCTACGAGCAGTACTTC.

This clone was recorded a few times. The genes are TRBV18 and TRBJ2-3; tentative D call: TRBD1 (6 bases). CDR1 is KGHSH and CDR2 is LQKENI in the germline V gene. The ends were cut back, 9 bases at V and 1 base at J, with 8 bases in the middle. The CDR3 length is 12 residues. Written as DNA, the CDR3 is TGTGCCAGTGGGGGCGGCACAGATACGCAGTATTTT. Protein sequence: CASGGGTDTQYF.

The CDR3 is CASNRGGSYNEQFF. The CDR3 DNA sequence: TGTGCCAGCAACCGGGGGGGCTCCTACAATGAGCAGTTCTTC. The rearrangement links TRBV3-1 (or the pseudogene TRBV3-2) to TRBJ2-1; TRBD2 agrees at 8 bases. The germline CDR1 and CDR2 sequences are LGHDT and YNNKEL (reference sequence). V shed 7 bases and J 0 bases; nucleotides not matched to a gene: 2. This CDR3 spans 14 amino acids.

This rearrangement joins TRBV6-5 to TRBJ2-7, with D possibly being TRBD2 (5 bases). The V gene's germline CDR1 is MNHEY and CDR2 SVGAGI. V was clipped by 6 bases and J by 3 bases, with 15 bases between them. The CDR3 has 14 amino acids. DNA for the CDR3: TGTGCCAGCAGCAAAGCCGGCGACTACTACGAGCAGTACTTC. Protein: CASSKAGDYYEQYF.

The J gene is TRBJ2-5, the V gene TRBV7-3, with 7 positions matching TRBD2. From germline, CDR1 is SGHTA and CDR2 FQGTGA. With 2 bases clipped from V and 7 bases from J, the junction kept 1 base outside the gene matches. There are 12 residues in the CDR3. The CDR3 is CASSLPGGTQYF. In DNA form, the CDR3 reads TGTGCCAGCAGCTTACCGGGAGGGACCCAGTACTTC.

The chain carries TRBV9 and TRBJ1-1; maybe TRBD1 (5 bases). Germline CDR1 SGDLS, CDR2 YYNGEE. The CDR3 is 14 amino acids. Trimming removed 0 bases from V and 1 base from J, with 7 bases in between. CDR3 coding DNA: TGTGCCAGCAGCGTAGGGCAGGGGAACACTGAAGCTTTCTTT. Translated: CASSVGQGNTEAFF.

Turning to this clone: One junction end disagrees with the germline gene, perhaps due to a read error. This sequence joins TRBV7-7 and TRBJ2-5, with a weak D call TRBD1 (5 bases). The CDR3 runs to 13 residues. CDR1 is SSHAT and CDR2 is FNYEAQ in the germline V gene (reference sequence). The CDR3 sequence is CASSARGRETQYF. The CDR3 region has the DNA TGTGCTAGCAGCGCTAGGGGTCGGGAGACCCAGTACTTC.

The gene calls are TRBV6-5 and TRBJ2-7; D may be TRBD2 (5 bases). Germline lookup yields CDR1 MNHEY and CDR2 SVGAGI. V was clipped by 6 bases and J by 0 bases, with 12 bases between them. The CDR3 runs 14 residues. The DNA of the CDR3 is TGTGCCAGCAGACCTGGAGGCAGCTCCTACGAGCAGTACTTC. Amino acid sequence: CASRPGGSSYEQYF.

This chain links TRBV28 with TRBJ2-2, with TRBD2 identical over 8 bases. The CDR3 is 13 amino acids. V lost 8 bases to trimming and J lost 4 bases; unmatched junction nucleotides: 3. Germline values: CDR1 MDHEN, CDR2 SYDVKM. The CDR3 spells CASRREGTGELFF. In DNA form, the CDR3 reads TGTGCCAGCCGACGGGAGGGCACCGGGGAGCTGTTTTTT.